This T cell receptor (beta chain) was retrieved from a study of T cells in Graves' hyperthyroidism and ophthalmopathy. Overall study results and limits: Most thyroid clonotypes expanded above 0.001 were also detected in blood.

For Graves' hyperthyroidism to be stable, ophthalmopathy could not progress within 18 months. Uncontrolled infection, other autoimmune disease, pregnancy or lactation led to exclusion. Isolation of PBMCs was performed on 9.5 to 10 ml fresh peripheral blood. This clonotype was counted a few times. Its matching antigen is unknown. TCR beta CDR3 regions were amplified from RNA transcripts. The TCR CDR3 was amplified in a first-round RT-PCR using the HTBI primer set. Via MiXCR, TCRdb re-called the multiplex PCR reads, giving one row per CDR3 protein. The sample includes around 600,000 distinct CDR3 sequences, about 15% of them seen just once. Germline CDR1 and CDR2: MGHDK and SYGVNS. There are 12 residues in the CDR3. V lost 1 base, J lost 13 bases, and 10 bases lay in between.

The sequencing sample was made of blood. The sequence derives from a woman in her thirties with Graves' hyperthyroidism. The rearrangement joins TRBV25-1 to TRBJ1-4; D uncertain. This CDR3 is CASSESADGLFF. DNA for the CDR3: TGTGCCAGCAGTGAATCGGCCGATGGACTGTTTTTT.